Listed here are 13 T cell receptor beta chains from one sample, sequenced in a study of OX40 agonist ivuxolimab in advanced cancers. TCRdb's table, derived via immunoSEQ multiplex PCR, lists solely in-frame clones and lacks some. The sample has approximately 6,000 clones; approximately 80% are singletons. Sample: CD4+ or CD8+ T cells sorted from blood, taken in a trial of the OX40 agonist ivuxolimab. The origin of the receptors is an adult with an advanced solid tumor such as melanoma, head and neck, liver or kidney cancer.

The V gene is TRBV7-3, the J gene TRBJ2-5; TRBD2 agrees at 14 bases. The V and J ends lost 2 bases and 5 bases, in that order; junction bases with no gene match: 7. Germline assignment: CDR1 SGHTA and CDR2 FQGTGA. The CDR3 contains 17 residues. DNA of the CDR3: TGTGCCAGCAGCTTATTGGGACTAGCGGGAGTGGGGGAGACCCAGTACTTC. As protein: CASSLLGLAGVGETQYF.

The J gene is TRBJ2-2, the V gene TRBV27, with D unresolved. Trimming pared 6 bases from V and 8 bases from J, leaving 10 bases between. CDR1 and CDR2 (germline): MNHEY, SMNVEV (reference sequence). This CDR3 has 12 residues. The CDR3 coding sequence is TGTGCCAGCAGCCCTAATGGGGGGGAGCTGTTTTTT. This translates into CASSPNGGELFF.

The rearrangement joins TRBV19 to TRBJ2-1; 7 bases align to TRBD2. J gave up 9 bases and V 1 base, and 12 bases lay outside the gene matches. The CDR3 is 16 amino acids. CDR1 LNHDA and CDR2 SQIVND come from the germline V gene (reference sequence). The CDR3: CASSIGGAPGGSEQFF. In nucleotides, the CDR3 is TGTGCCAGTAGTATAGGGGGAGCCCCGGGGGGTAGTGAGCAGTTCTTC.

The V call is TRBV27, the J call TRBJ2-7, with unresolved D. From germline, CDR1 is MNHEY and CDR2 SMNVEV (reference sequence). The ends were cut back, 4 bases at V and 6 bases at J, with 13 bases in the middle. The CDR3 totals 13 residues. CDR3 coding DNA: TGTGCCAGCAGTTGGGGTGCGCTGGGCGAGCAGTACTTC. Amino acid sequence: CASSWGALGEQYF.

This sequence joins TRBV7-9 and TRBJ1-5; D is unresolved. Germline V lookup: CDR1 SEHNR, CDR2 FQNEAQ (reference sequence). The CDR3 covers 15 residues. V was shortened by 5 bases and J by 7 bases, with 18 bases between the two germline ends. CDR3 region: CASSPDEGMAQPQHF. The CDR3 DNA is TGTGCCAGCAGCCCGGACGAAGGGATGGCGCAGCCCCAGCATTTT.

This clone was detected a few times. The chain is built from TRBV4-2 and TRBJ2-7; possibly TRBD1 for D (5 bases). Trimming stripped 5 bases from V and 2 bases from J, with 16 bases between. Germline CDR1 is LGHNA and CDR2 is YNFKEQ. The length of the CDR3 is 15 residues. DNA of the CDR3: TGTGCCAGCAGCTCGAGACAGAATGGCCCCTACGAGCAGTACTTC. It translates to CASSSRQNGPYEQYF.

This sequence joins TRBV5-1 and TRBJ1-1; D call uncertain. CDR1 and CDR2 from the germline V gene are SGHRS and YFSETQ. CDR3 length: 15 amino acids. Trimming stripped 1 base from V and 1 base from J, with 11 bases between. The CDR3 is CASSLRPSWNTEAFF. The DNA of the CDR3 is TGCGCCAGCAGCTTGAGGCCTAGCTGGAACACTGAAGCTTTCTTT.

This clone has only one observation. The chain is built from TRBV11-3 and TRBJ2-1; D remains unclear. Trimming removed 1 base at V and 10 bases at J, with 11 bases between. The CDR3 is 13 residues long. Looked up from germline, CDR1 is SGHNT and CDR2 is YENEEA. CDR3 residues: CASSLVWGEEQFF. As DNA, the CDR3 is TGTGCCAGCAGCTTAGTTTGGGGTGAGGAGCAGTTCTTC.

In this sample, this clone is large. The chain uses TRBV27 and TRBJ1-4; possible D gene TRBD1, 5 bases. Germline CDR1 MNHEY, CDR2 SMNVEV (reference sequence). Trimming stripped 5 bases from V and 2 bases from J, with 15 bases between. The CDR3 runs to 16 residues. As DNA, the CDR3 is TGTGCCAGCAGTCCCTGGCAGGGACTTACTAATGAAAAACTGTTTTTT. Translated, it gives CASSPWQGLTNEKLFF.

The V call is TRBV2, the J call TRBJ2-1, with 11 bases fitting TRBD2. This CDR3 has 16 amino acids. Trimming took 6 bases from V and 3 from J; bases not matched to a gene: 7. CDR1 SNHLY and CDR2 FYNNEI come from the germline V gene. The CDR3 DNA sequence: TGTGCCAGCAGGATCGGTAGCGGGGGGGGCTACAATGAGCAGTTCTTC. Encoded protein: CASRIGSGGGYNEQFF.

The genes are TRBV7-9 and TRBJ1-1; D gene unclear. Germline CDR1 is SEHNR and CDR2 is FQNEAQ (reference sequence). Trimming cost V 1 base and J 1 base, with 10 bases left between them. This CDR3 region has 15 residues. The CDR3 region is CASSLESQANTEAFF. As DNA, the CDR3 is TGTGCCAGCAGCTTAGAGAGCCAGGCGAACACTGAAGCTTTCTTT.

The J gene is TRBJ1-1, the V gene TRBV27; weak D call: TRBD1 (6 bases). The CDR3 contains 14 residues. Trimming shortened V by 6 bases and J by 11 bases, and 22 bases separated the two germline ends. Germline assignment: CDR1 MNHEY and CDR2 SMNVEV (reference sequence). Here the CDR3 DNA reads TGTGCCAGCAGCACCCCGGGACATCTGTCTCCGGCTTTCTTT. Its protein is CASSTPGHLSPAFF.

The chain links TRBV5-4 to TRBJ2-1; D might be TRBD2 (5 bases). Germline V gene data show CDR1 as SGHNT and CDR2 as YYREEE (reference sequence). The CDR3 sequence is 11 residues long. V lost 5 bases and J 7 bases, leaving 7 bases between the germline ends. CDR3 residues: CASRSGNEQFF. The CDR3 nucleotides are TGTGCCAGCAGATCGGGGAATGAGCAGTTCTTC.